A selection of T cell receptor beta chains follows, all from one sample in a study of blood T cell repertoires in COVID-19. The data were produced by immunoSEQ multiplex PCR, yet TCRdb's version contains in-frame clones alone and is incomplete. This table has approximately 190,000 clones, roughly 89% appearing once. Sequenced: PBMCs or T cells enriched from blood (not recorded which). The receptor source for this set is a woman in her twenties or thirties who had been exposed to COVID-19. The CDR3 runs from the conserved cysteine through the conserved F or W. The D gene is left open where the match is weak. Clone size is not always given. Where it is, it says once, few, many or a class for expanded clones.

j_gene,v_gene,abundance,d_gene,CDR3aa,CDR3nt
TRBJ2-1,TRBV4-2,once,TRBD2,CASSPRGTSGGASYNEQFF,TGTGCCAGCAGCCCCCGAGGGACTAGCGGGGGGGCTTCCTACAATGAGCAGTTCTTC
TRBJ2-5,TRBV18,NA,NA,CASSSQGQGETQYF,TGTGCCAGCTCATCACAGGGACAAGGAGAGACCCAGTACTTC
TRBJ2-3,TRBV5-1,NA,NA,CASSTGTLVYTDTQYF,TGCGCCAGCAGCACCGGGACACTGGTATACACAGATACGCAGTATTTT
TRBJ2-5,TRBV5-1,few,NA,CASSLQGYGQETQYF,TGCGCCAGCAGCTTGCAGGGCTACGGCCAAGAGACCCAGTACTTC
TRBJ2-7,TRBV6-2/TRBV6-3,NA,TRBD1,CASSYSDRGPYEQYF,TGTGCCAGCAGTTACTCGGACAGGGGGCCGTACGAGCAGTACTTC
TRBJ2-7,TRBV7-8,once,NA,CASSVSPGTYEQYF,TGTGCCAGCAGCGTCAGCCCAGGGACCTACGAGCAGTACTTC
TRBJ2-7,TRBV30,NA,TRBD2,CACRDSPSGGYEQYF,TGTGCCTGTCGGGACTCCCCGTCGGGGGGTTACGAGCAGTACTTC
TRBJ2-7,TRBV29-1,NA,TRBD2,CSVEVSGDEQYF,TGCAGCGTTGAGGTCAGCGGGGACGAGCAGTACTTC
TRBJ2-7,TRBV7-9,NA,NA,CASSLGGREQYF,TGTGCCAGCAGCTTAGGGGGCCGCGAGCAGTACTTC
TRBJ2-3,TRBV24-1,NA,TRBD2,CATSGRGGPSDTQYF,TGTGCCACCAGTGGTCGGGGGGGGCCGTCAGATACGCAGTATTTT
TRBJ2-3,TRBV2,NA,TRBD2,CASQRGGGFADTQYF,TGTGCCAGCCAACGGGGGGGCGGGTTCGCAGATACGCAGTATTTT
TRBJ1-2,TRBV12-3/TRBV12-4,NA,NA,CASSDEGYGYTF,TGTGCCAGCAGTGACGAGGGATATGGCTACACCTTC
TRBJ2-2,TRBV5-1,NA,NA,CASSLAGGWTGELFF,TGCGCCAGCAGCTTGGCCGGGGGTTGGACCGGGGAGCTGTTTTTT
TRBJ1-2,TRBV7-2,NA,NA,CASSFPREGPNYGYTF,TGTGCCAGCAGCTTCCCCAGGGAGGGCCCCAACTATGGCTACACCTTC
TRBJ2-7,TRBV7-2,NA,TRBD2,CASSLGGGNHYEQYF,TGTGCCAGCAGCTTAGGGGGGGGGAATCACTACGAGCAGTACTTC
TRBJ2-7,TRBV27,NA,NA,CARGGVQSSYEQYF,TGTGCCAGGGGGGGAGTGCAGAGCTCCTACGAGCAGTACTTC
TRBJ1-5,TRBV9,NA,NA,CASSATGDNQPQHF,TGTGCCAGCAGCGCCACAGGCGACAATCAGCCCCAGCATTTT
TRBJ1-2,TRBV27,NA,NA,CASSFLRDTPRYGYTF,TGTGCCAGCAGTTTCCTCCGGGACACCCCCCGGTATGGCTACACCTTC
TRBJ2-2,TRBV11-2,NA,NA,CASSWAGETGELFF,TGTGCCAGCAGCTGGGCAGGGGAGACCGGGGAGCTGTTTTTT
TRBJ1-5,TRBV27,NA,TRBD1,CASSSGTGNQPQHF,TGTGCCAGCAGTTCAGGGACAGGCAATCAGCCCCAGCATTTT
TRBJ1-6,TRBV19,few,TRBD1,CASGQERNSPLHF,TGTGCCAGCGGACAGGAGCGAAATTCACCCCTCCACTTT
TRBJ1-5,TRBV2,NA,TRBD1,CASSERMRVTGGHQPQHF,TGTGCCAGCAGTGAAAGGATGAGGGTGACAGGGGGTCATCAGCCCCAGCATTTT
TRBJ1-2,TRBV29-1,NA,NA,CSVRTYLGYGYTF,TGCAGCGTTCGGACTTACCTAGGATATGGCTACACCTTC
TRBJ1-3,TRBV9,NA,NA,CASSPGGSRNTIYF,TGTGCCAGCAGCCCTGGAGGCTCTCGGAACACCATATATTTT
TRBJ1-3,TRBV9,NA,NA,CASSVEGGVLRNTIYF,TGTGCCAGCAGCGTAGAAGGGGGGGTTCTACGAAACACCATATATTTT
TRBJ1-5,TRBV7-8,NA,NA,CASSLAGEGNQPQHF,TGTGCCAGCAGCTTAGCAGGGGAAGGCAATCAGCCCCAGCATTTT
TRBJ2-7,TRBV7-2,once,TRBD1,CASSFGPYRGEQYF,TGTGCCAGCAGCTTTGGACCTTACAGGGGGGAGCAGTACTTC
TRBJ1-2,TRBV4-3,NA,TRBD1,CASSQEQGALYYGYTF,TGCGCCAGCAGCCAAGAGCAGGGGGCGCTTTACTATGGCTACACCTTC
TRBJ1-1,TRBV5-1,NA,NA,CASSFQGLREGGTEAFF,TGCGCCAGCAGCTTCCAGGGTTTGCGTGAAGGGGGCACTGAAGCTTTCTTT
TRBJ2-1,TRBV7-9,NA,TRBD2,CASSLVASGGANEQFF,TGTGCCAGCAGCTTAGTGGCTAGCGGGGGGGCCAATGAGCAGTTCTTC
TRBJ1-5,TRBV15,NA,TRBD1,CATSIYRGNQPQHF,TGTGCCACCAGCATCTACAGGGGAAATCAGCCCCAGCATTTT
TRBJ1-6,TRBV6-9,NA,NA,CASSSGKDSYNSPLHF,TGTGCCAGCAGTTCGGGAAAAGACTCCTATAATTCACCCCTCCACTTT
TRBJ1-2,TRBV19,NA,TRBD1,CASSTTGGNGYTF,TGTGCCAGTAGTACCACAGGGGGCAATGGCTACACCTTC
TRBJ2-7,TRBV20-1,NA,NA,CSASFGDITYEQYF,TGCAGTGCTAGTTTCGGGGACATTACCTACGAGCAGTACTTC
TRBJ2-3,TRBV5-1,NA,TRBD2,CASTPEWRGGIDTQYF,TGCGCCAGCACCCCCGAATGGCGGGGGGGCATAGATACGCAGTATTTT
TRBJ2-3,TRBV29-1,NA,TRBD2,CSVKNPLAGAADTQYF,TGCAGCGTAAAAAACCCACTAGCGGGGGCGGCAGATACGCAGTATTTT
TRBJ2-2,TRBV2,NA,NA,CASTRRSNTGELFF,TGTGCCAGCACGAGGAGATCGAACACCGGGGAGCTGTTTTTT
TRBJ1-1,TRBV11-2,NA,NA,CASSLDRGGTEAFF,TGTGCCAGCAGCTTAGATCGGGGAGGGACTGAAGCTTTCTTT
TRBJ1-2,TRBV6-2/TRBV6-3,NA,NA,CASSYYSNYGYTF,TGTGCCAGCAGTTACTACAGCAACTATGGCTACACCTTC
TRBJ1-5,TRBV30,NA,NA,CAWSGTLSNQPQHF,TGTGCCTGGTCCGGGACACTAAGCAATCAGCCCCAGCATTTT
TRBJ1-2,TRBV19,NA,TRBD1,CATRTGVYGYTF,TGTGCCACCCGGACAGGAGTCTATGGCTACACCTTC
TRBJ1-1,TRBV27,NA,TRBD1,CASSFGTGHTEAFF,TGTGCCAGCAGTTTTGGGACAGGTCACACTGAAGCTTTCTTT
TRBJ1-4,TRBV27,NA,TRBD1,CASTARQGINEKLFF,TGTGCCAGCACCGCCCGACAGGGGATAAATGAAAAACTGTTTTTT
TRBJ1-5,TRBV5-6,NA,NA,CASSLGPGPQHF,TGTGCCAGCAGCTTGGGGCCAGGGCCCCAGCATTTT
TRBJ2-7,TRBV27,NA,NA,CASSFGQPYEQYF,TGTGCCAGCAGTTTTGGGCAGCCCTACGAGCAGTACTTC
TRBJ1-3,TRBV15,NA,NA,CATSRDSTGLFSGNTIYF,TGTGCCACCAGCAGGGACAGTACGGGGTTATTCTCTGGAAACACCATATATTTT
TRBJ2-2,TRBV7-9,NA,NA,CASRTTENTGELFF,TGTGCCAGCAGGACTACAGAGAACACCGGGGAGCTGTTTTTT
TRBJ1-2,TRBV19,NA,NA,CASSISANRLQFDGYTF,TGTGCCAGTAGTATTTCAGCGAACAGGCTCCAATTTGATGGCTACACCTTC
TRBJ1-2,TRBV12-3/TRBV12-4,NA,NA,CASWMGAGRGYTF,TGTGCCAGCTGGATGGGGGCTGGACGAGGCTACACCTTC
TRBJ2-1,TRBV4-1,NA,TRBD2,CASSQAASGSYNEQFF,TGCGCCAGCAGCCAAGCGGCTAGCGGGTCCTACAATGAGCAGTTCTTC
TRBJ2-2,TRBV27,few,NA,CASSFGQGTSTGELFF,TGTGCCAGCAGTTTTGGGCAGGGGACGTCCACCGGGGAGCTGTTTTTT
TRBJ1-1,TRBV2,NA,TRBD1,CASSEILTGRTEAFF,TGTGCCAGCAGTGAAATTTTGACAGGGCGTACTGAAGCTTTCTTT
TRBJ1-2,TRBV12-3/TRBV12-4,NA,NA,CASSFGSSYGYTF,TGTGCCAGCAGTTTCGGGAGCAGCTATGGCTACACCTTC
TRBJ2-3,TRBV29-1,NA,TRBD2,CSAKAGVGTDTQYF,TGCAGCGCTAAAGCGGGGGTGGGCACAGATACGCAGTATTTT